The 29 T cell receptor beta chains below all came from one sample that was sequenced in a study of blood T cell repertoires in COVID-19. Data came from immunoSEQ multiplex PCR; TCRdb stores just in-frame clones and leaves some out. This table holds fewer than 250,000 clones, approximately 81% found once. The sequenced material came from peripheral blood. These receptors were obtained from an elderly woman with COVID-19, enrolled during active disease.

The J gene is TRBJ2-4, the V gene TRBV5-1, with D tentatively TRBD1 (6 bases). Deletions cut 4 bases from V and 6 bases from J, with 11 bases between. Germline V gene sequence: CDR1 SGHRS, CDR2 YFSETQ. This CDR3 comprises 13 residues. The CDR3 DNA follows: TGCGCCAGCAGCCCATCACAGGGAAACATTCAGTACTTC. Protein: CASSPSQGNIQYF.

The rearrangement uses TRBV28 and TRBJ1-5, with 7 bases that match TRBD1. Germline V gene sequence: CDR1 MDHEN, CDR2 SYDVKM. V gave up 5 bases and J gave up 4 bases; unmatched junction bases: 5. The length of the CDR3 is 14 residues. The CDR3 DNA sequence: TGTGCCAGCAGTCCTGGACAGGCGAATCAGCCCCAGCATTTT. Encoded protein: CASSPGQANQPQHF.

J is TRBJ1-5 and V is TRBV5-6, with 9 positions matching TRBD1. The CDR3 has 15 amino acids. The V gene end was trimmed by 1 base and the J gene end by 5 bases; junction bases not matched to a gene: 4. Germline CDR1 SGHDT, CDR2 YYEEEE. The CDR3 bases are TGTGCCAGCAGCTTGTTTTGGACAGGGGATCAGCCCCAGCATTTT. Translation: CASSLFWTGDQPQHF.

CDR3 nucleotides: TGTGCCAGCAGCTTAGGAGAGGGATCGGCCTACGAGCAGTACTTC. Its protein is CASSLGEGSAYEQYF. The chain uses TRBV7-7 and TRBJ2-7; tentative D call: TRBD2 (5 bases). Germline CDR1 SSHAT, CDR2 FNYEAQ (reference sequence). V was trimmed by 1 base and J by 2 bases, leaving 12 bases between them. The CDR3 spans 15 residues.

The rearrangement joins TRBV19 to TRBJ1-5; D is ambiguous. V was pared by 8 bases and J by 1 base, with 18 bases between. The germline gives CDR1 LNHDA, CDR2 SQIVND (reference sequence). The CDR3 has 16 amino acids. The CDR3 spells CASSHFESGSNQPQHF. The CDR3 DNA sequence: TGTGCCAGTTCACACTTTGAATCGGGGAGCAATCAGCCCCAGCATTTT.

V is TRBV12-3 or TRBV12-4 and J is TRBJ2-7, with TRBD1 matching over 11 bases. The CDR3 loop spans 13 amino acids. Losses at the gene ends were 6 bases for V and 7 bases for J; bases not matched to a gene: 5. The CDR3 protein is CASRGQGAEEQYF. The CDR3 DNA follows: TGTGCCAGCAGAGGACAGGGGGCCGAGGAGCAGTACTTC.

This clone was seen only a few times. CDR3 region: CASRYTGTGDGYTF. In nucleotides, the CDR3 is TGTGCCAGCAGGTATACCGGGACAGGGGATGGCTACACCTTC. This sequence joins TRBV6-5 and TRBJ1-2; 10 nucleotides align to TRBD1. Germline CDR1 reads MNHEY; CDR2 reads SVGAGI. The J segment lost 6 bases and the V segment lost 6 bases, leaving 7 bases of the junction unmatched. This CDR3 contains 14 residues.

This rearrangement joins TRBV18 to TRBJ2-5; D is perhaps TRBD2 (6 bases). There are 14 residues in the CDR3. Looked up from germline, CDR1 is KGHSH and CDR2 is LQKENI. Trimming took off 6 bases at V and 2 bases at J, with 13 bases between the two ends. CDR3 nucleotides: TGTGCCAGCTCCCCATGGACTACACAAGAGACCCAGTACTTC. Translated: CASSPWTTQETQYF.

V and J are TRBV4-2 and TRBJ1-1; weak D call: TRBD1 (5 bases). The germline V gene encodes CDR1 LGHNA and CDR2 YNFKEQ. The CDR3 is 16 amino acids. Trimming took 0 bases from V and 4 from J, leaving 15 bases between them. The CDR3 region is CASSQELQGPGTEAFF. CDR3 sequence (DNA): TGTGCCAGCAGCCAAGAACTCCAGGGTCCGGGCACTGAAGCTTTCTTT.

The rearrangement links TRBV20-1 to TRBJ2-3; D possibly corresponds to TRBD2 (5 bases). CDR3 size: 14 residues. In germline, CDR1 is DFQATT, CDR2 SNEGSKA (reference sequence). The V and J ends lost 3 bases and 2 bases respectively, with 12 bases between them. The CDR3 DNA sequence: TGCAGTGCTAGTGGAGCGGACCACACAGATACGCAGTATTTT. This encodes CSASGADHTDTQYF.

The chain has TRBV6-1 and TRBJ1-4; tentatively, D is TRBD1 (5 bases). V was clipped by 3 bases and J by 8 bases, with 16 bases between them. In germline, CDR1 is MNHNS, CDR2 SASEGT. This CDR3 spans 15 amino acids. DNA for the CDR3: TGTGCCAGCAGTGACGTTGGGGGGGTTTGGGAAAAACTGTTTTTT. Translation: CASSDVGGVWEKLFF.

The chain has TRBV11-2 and TRBJ2-1, with TRBD2 matching over 10 bases. Germline-derived CDR1 and CDR2 are SGHAT and FQNNGV. J was trimmed by 3 bases and V by 2 bases; bases with no gene match: 4. This CDR3 comprises 16 residues. The CDR3 protein is CASSLKRGGHYNEQFF. For the CDR3, the DNA is TGTGCCAGCAGCTTAAAGCGGGGGGGCCACTACAATGAGCAGTTCTTC.

The chain is built from TRBV5-1 and TRBJ2-1; 11 nucleotides match TRBD2. V shed 4 bases and J 2 bases; nucleotides not matched to a gene: 2. This CDR3 comprises 15 residues. CDR1 and CDR2 (germline): SGHRS, YFSETQ. In nucleotides, the CDR3 is TGCGCCAGCAGCCGTAGCGGGGGGGCCTACAATGAGCAGTTCTTC. Its protein product is CASSRSGGAYNEQFF.

The chain is built from TRBV10-1 and TRBJ2-5; 12 positions match TRBD2. J was trimmed by 4 bases and V by 4 bases; bases with no gene match: 4. Per the germline V gene, CDR1 is WNHNN and CDR2 is SYGVQD (reference sequence). The CDR3 contains 15 residues. In DNA, the CDR3 is TGCGCCAGCAGTGCGACTAGCGGGGGCGGAGAGACCCAGTACTTC. Amino acid sequence: CASSATSGGGETQYF.

The chain carries TRBV28 and TRBJ1-5; weak D call: TRBD1 (6 bases). Trimming left V 11 bases short and J 5 bases short, with 16 bases between. The germline gives CDR1 MDHEN, CDR2 SYDVKM. The CDR3 consists of 13 residues. The CDR3 sequence is CAAGGRAYQPQHF. The CDR3 nucleotides read TGTGCCGCGGGGGGCAGGGCCTATCAGCCCCAGCATTTT.

The chain is built from TRBV7-9 and TRBJ2-2; D is undetermined. Per the germline V gene, CDR1 is SEHNR and CDR2 is FQNEAQ (reference sequence). Between the trimmed V and J ends, which lost 3 bases and 7 bases, there was a span of 6 bases. The CDR3 has 12 residues. The CDR3 protein is CASSLSVGELFF. CDR3 DNA sequence: TGTGCCAGCAGCTTGAGCGTCGGGGAGCTGTTTTTT.

The chain couples TRBV7-2 to TRBJ1-6; 7 positions match TRBD1. Per the germline V gene, CDR1 is SGHTA and CDR2 is FQGNSA. With V trimmed by 4 bases and J by 8 bases, 8 bases remained unmatched. The CDR3 has 15 residues. The CDR3 coding sequence is TGTGCCAGCAGCTCCCCGGGACAGCTTTATTCACCCCTCCACTTT. Translating it yields CASSSPGQLYSPLHF.

The V gene is TRBV18, the J gene TRBJ2-5; 9 bases match TRBD1. The CDR3 runs 18 residues. J was trimmed by 0 bases and V by 3 bases; bases with no gene match: 11. Germline V CDR1 and CDR2: KGHSH, LQKENI. CDR3 sequence: CASSPGQGMGSNQETQYF. CDR3 sequence (DNA): TGTGCCAGCTCACCCGGACAGGGGATGGGATCAAACCAAGAGACCCAGTACTTC.

This chain links TRBV27 with TRBJ1-3; TRBD1 is a possible D gene (6 bases). Germline-derived CDR1 and CDR2 are MNHEY and SMNVEV (reference sequence). V dropped 4 bases and J dropped 4 bases, with 11 bases sitting between them. The CDR3 length is 14 residues. DNA of the CDR3: TGTGCCAGCAGTTCTGGGACAACCGGAAACACCATATATTTT. Amino acids: CASSSGTTGNTIYF.

This chain joins TRBV7-9 and TRBJ1-4; D is undetermined. The V gene lost 5 bases and the J gene lost 8 bases, with 12 bases spanning the gap. The CDR3 has 13 residues. The germline V gene has CDR1 SEHNR and CDR2 FQNEAQ (reference sequence). The CDR3 region has the DNA TGTGCCAGCAGCGAAACCGGGGAGGAAAAACTGTTTTTT. Translation gives CASSETGEEKLFF.

This clone was detected a few times. This chain uses TRBV9 with TRBJ2-7; 10 nucleotides align to TRBD2. After removal of 0 bases from V and 3 bases from J, the junction contained 9 bases not matched to a gene. Germline CDR1 is SGDLS and CDR2 is YYNGEE. The CDR3 length is 17 residues. This CDR3 reads CASSVEGLSSGGYEQYF. CDR3 bases: TGTGCCAGCAGCGTAGAAGGGTTGTCTAGCGGGGGCTACGAGCAGTACTTC.

The V call is TRBV6-6, the J call TRBJ2-6; maybe TRBD1 (7 bases). The CDR3 is 17 residues long. Germline CDR1 MNHNY, CDR2 SVGAGI (reference sequence). Trimming removed 5 bases from V and 3 bases from J, with 17 bases in between. The CDR3 spells CASSPRDRVSGANVLTF. CDR3 DNA: TGTGCCAGCAGTCCGCGGGACAGAGTAAGTGGGGCCAACGTCCTGACTTTC.

The V call is TRBV10-3, the J call TRBJ1-4; D not resolved. The germline V and J ends were trimmed by 0 bases and 7 bases, with 9 bases remaining between them. The V gene's germline CDR1 is ENHRY and CDR2 SYGVKD. This CDR3 has 14 amino acids. The CDR3 bases are TGTGCCATCAGTGAGTCAAGTGGAGGTGAAAAACTGTTTTTT. It translates to CAISESSGGEKLFF.

The chain has TRBV24-1 and TRBJ1-1; weak D call: TRBD1 (5 bases). The V end was cut by 1 base, the J end by 9 bases, with 11 bases between. The CDR3 loop spans 13 amino acids. In germline, CDR1 is KGHDR, CDR2 SFDVKD. The CDR3 reads CATSDFLGLQAFF. CDR3 coding DNA: TGTGCCACCAGTGATTTCCTGGGACTTCAAGCTTTCTTT.

The CDR3 nucleotides are TGTGCCAGCAGTAAAAAGCGGGGGGCCGACAATGAGCAGTTCTTC. This gives the protein CASSKKRGADNEQFF. The chain combines TRBV6-2 or TRBV6-3 with TRBJ2-1, with 9 nucleotides matching TRBD2. CDR3 length: 15 amino acids. Germline V gene data show CDR1 as MNHEY and CDR2 as SVGEGT. V was pared by 5 bases and J by 5 bases, with 7 bases of the junction left unmatched.

The V call is TRBV5-6, the J call TRBJ1-6; no clear D gene. The CDR3 spans 13 residues. Germline V gives CDR1 SGHDT, CDR2 YYEEEE. Trimming left V 0 bases short and J 10 bases short, with 8 bases between. The CDR3 sequence is CASSLGVQSPLHF. CDR3 in DNA: TGTGCCAGCAGCTTGGGGGTACAGTCACCCCTCCACTTT. Combining the CDR3 with reference TRBV5-6 and TRBJ1-6 gives the whole variable domain DAGVTQSPTHLIKTRGQQVTLRCSPKSGHDTVSWYQQALGQGPQFIFQYYEEEERQRGNFPDRFSGHQFPNYSSELNVNALLLGDSALYLCASSLGVQSPLHFGNGTRLTVT.

The chain joins TRBV7-9 to TRBJ2-3, with D maybe TRBD1 (7 bases). Germline CDR1 is SEHNR and CDR2 is FQNEAQ (reference sequence). CDR3 length: 17 residues. V was shortened by 0 bases and J by 0 bases, with 13 bases between the two germline ends. In nucleotides, the CDR3 is TGTGCCAGCAGCTTAGCGCCAGGGGGGCTCAGCACAGATACGCAGTATTTT. Translated: CASSLAPGGLSTDTQYF.

The rearrangement joins TRBV3-1 (or the pseudogene TRBV3-2) to TRBJ1-5; D remains unclear. Trimming left V 2 bases short and J 2 bases short, with 7 bases between. The CDR3 is made up of 14 amino acids. CDR1 and CDR2 from the germline V gene are LGHDT and YNNKEL (reference sequence). CDR3 residues: CASSQSEGNQPQHF. In nucleotides, the CDR3 is TGTGCCAGCAGCCAAAGCGAGGGCAATCAGCCCCAGCATTTT.

The chain uses TRBV18 and TRBJ2-1, with 14 bases matching TRBD2. The CDR3 covers 16 residues. The trim removed 2 bases at V and 7 bases at J, leaving 4 bases unmatched. Germline assignment: CDR1 KGHSH and CDR2 LQKENI. DNA of the CDR3: TGTGCCAGCTCACCATTAGGGACTAGCGGGGGAAATGAGCAGTTCTTC. Translation: CASSPLGTSGGNEQFF.